This TCR beta chain was observed in a study of T cells in Graves' hyperthyroidism and ophthalmopathy. This clonotype appeared many times. Its antigen is undetermined. Broader study findings: Blood also held most thyroid clonotypes expanded beyond 0.001.

TCR beta CDR3 sequences were amplified from RNA transcripts. Carried out on the TCR CDR3, a first-round RT-PCR used the HTBI primer set. TCRdb reprocessed the multiplex PCR reads with MiXCR, giving one entry per CDR3 protein. The sample lists about 530,000 distinct CDR3 sequences, more than 15% occurring once. Sequencing input: blood. This TCR was sampled from a young woman with Graves' ophthalmopathy.

DNA for the CDR3: TGTGCCAGCAGTGGGGTTGGTGAGGGGTCCCTCTACGAGCAGTACTTC. Translation gives CASSGVGEGSLYEQYF. The V call is TRBV28, the J call TRBJ2-7; either TRBD1 or TRBD2 may fit D (5 bases each). There are 16 residues in the CDR3. Germline CDR1 is MDHEN and CDR2 is SYDVKM. Trimming removed 5 bases from V and 3 bases from J, with 20 bases in between.